What follows are 6 T cell receptor beta chains derived from one specimen sequenced in a study of blood T cell repertoires in COVID-19 (dated by TCRdb to the early 2020s). The library was built by means of the immunoSEQ multiplex PCR assay. In TCRdb, the immuneACCESS table is reduced to in-frame sequences with V and J assigned. These tables do not hold every clone; where another copy was compared, an unresolved V gene accounts for under half, and the others remain unexplained. The table for this sample lists 200,000 to 250,000 clones; approximately 80% of them were counted only once. The leading ten clones occupy 3.5% to 4.5% of the sample. Sequencing was done on a sample of PBMCs or T cells enriched from blood (not recorded which). The receptors shown here come from a man aged 25 to 45 with acute COVID-19.

The chain recombines TRBV11-3 with TRBJ2-2, with D perhaps TRBD2 (5 bases). V was shortened by 5 bases and J by 0 bases, with 10 bases between the two germline ends. Germline V gene data show CDR1 as SGHNT and CDR2 as YENEEA. The CDR3 contains 15 residues. CDR3 in DNA: TGTGCCAGCAGCAAAACCGGGACGAACACCGGGGAGCTGTTTTTT. Translated, it gives CASSKTGTNTGELFF.

On this clone: A read error may produce the germline difference seen at one junction end. CDR3 nucleotides: TGTGTCATCAGTGGACAGGTAGTAGTGGACACTGAAGCTTTCTTT. Its translation is CVISGQVVVDTEAFF. The gene calls are TRBV10-3 and TRBJ1-1, with 7 bases fitting TRBD1. The CDR3 is 15 amino acids. Germline lookup yields CDR1 ENHRY and CDR2 SYGVKD.

This clone was counted only a few times. The rearrangement uses TRBV4-1 and TRBJ2-1; TRBD2 agrees at 9 bases. Germline values: CDR1 MGHRA, CDR2 YSYEKL. V shed 4 bases and J 7 bases; nucleotides not matched to a gene: 8. The CDR3 loop spans 15 amino acids. CDR3 amino acids: CASSRERGVKNEQFF. The CDR3 nucleotides are TGCGCCAGCAGCCGGGAGCGGGGGGTAAAGAATGAGCAGTTCTTC.

This chain connects TRBV18 to TRBJ2-3; 12 nucleotides match TRBD2. The germline V gene has CDR1 KGHSH and CDR2 LQKENI. This CDR3 spans 16 amino acids. V trimming: 6 bases; J trimming: 1 base; junction bases outside the gene matches: 5. CDR3 DNA: TGTGCCAGCTCCTCCCCTAGCGGGGGGGGCACAGATACGCAGTATTTT. Its translation: CASSSPSGGGTDTQYF.

This chain connects TRBV27 to TRBJ1-2; 8 positions match TRBD1. V shed 4 bases, J shed 8 bases, and the junction held 6 bases outside the gene matches. Per the germline V gene, CDR1 is MNHEY and CDR2 is SMNVEV (reference sequence). This CDR3 is built from 13 residues. CDR3 DNA: TGTGCCAGCAGTTACGGACAGGGCCTAGGCTACACCTTC. It yields the protein CASSYGQGLGYTF.

The gene calls are TRBV11-2 and TRBJ2-5; 11 bases map to TRBD2. V dropped 5 bases and J dropped 3; count of bases not matched to a gene: 5. CDR1 and CDR2 from the germline V gene are SGHAT and FQNNGV. The CDR3 loop spans 15 amino acids. The CDR3 bases are TGTGCCAGCAGCCGTAGCGGGGGGGATAAAGAGACCCAGTACTTC. This gives the protein CASSRSGGDKETQYF.